The rows below give T cell receptor beta chains drawn from one sample of a study of OX40 agonist ivuxolimab in advanced cancers. Clones were sequenced by immunoSEQ multiplex PCR, and TCRdb holds only the in-frame ones, with some missing. The sample has 85,000 to 100,000 clones, approximately 93% seen once. Sequenced here: CD4+ or CD8+ T cells sorted from blood, sampled in a trial of the OX40 agonist ivuxolimab. The origin of the receptors is an adult with an advanced solid tumor such as melanoma, head and neck, liver or kidney cancer. The CDR3 runs from the conserved cysteine through the conserved F or W. A D gene is named only where the DNA matches it firmly. Some rows have no size entry. The others give once, few or many, or a class for an expanded clone.

>.|.|TRBV2|TRBJ1-5|14
TGTGCCAGCAGTATAGGACGGGGGGATCAGCCCCAGCATTTT
CASSIGRGDQPQHF
>.|.|TRBV2|TRBJ1-5|13
TGTGCCAGCAGTGGATACAGCAATCAGCCCCAGCATTTT
CASSGYSNQPQHF
>.|.|TRBV19|TRBJ2-3|13
TGTGCCAGTAGTTCCCAGGGTCTCGGCATGCAGTATTTT
CASSSQGLGMQYF
>.|.|TRBV4-2|TRBJ2-3|15
TGTGCCAGCAGCCAAGATGCGATGGGCACAGATACGCAGTATTTT
CASSQDAMGTDTQYF
>.|.|TRBV7-3|TRBJ2-3|14
TGTGCCAGCAGCCAAGATGCTAGCACAGATACGCAGTATTTT
CASSQDASTDTQYF
>.|.|TRBV30|TRBJ1-5|13
TGTGCCTGGAGCCTCCGGGGCAATCAGCCCCAGCATTTT
CAWSLRGNQPQHF
>.|.|TRBV6-1|TRBJ1-5|13
TGTGCCAGCAGTGGGCTACGGGACCAGCCCCAGCATTTT
CASSGLRDQPQHF
>TRBD1|.|TRBV5-1|TRBJ1-1|14
TGCGCCAGCAGCGCGGGACAGTCGAACACTGAAGCTTTCTTT
CASSAGQSNTEAFF
>.|.|TRBV9|TRBJ1-2|14
TGTGCCAGCAGCGGGGGACACACGAACTATGGCTACACCTTC
CASSGGHTNYGYTF
>.|once|TRBV30|TRBJ1-1|14
TGTGCCTGGAGGGAAACAGGGCTGAACACTGAAGCTTTCTTT
CAWRETGLNTEAFF
>TRBD1|.|TRBV25-1|TRBJ2-6|18
TGTGCCAGCAGTGAATCAATAGGGGGCGCGAGTGGGGCCAACGTCCTGACTTTC
CASSESIGGASGANVLTF
>.|once|TRBV5-1|TRBJ2-6|16
TGCGCCAGCAGCTTGGGAGTGACATCTGGGGCCAACGTCCTGACTTTC
CASSLGVTSGANVLTF
>.|.|TRBV7-3|TRBJ2-2|13
TGTGCCAGCAGCCCGGGTCCGACCGGGGAGCTGTTTTTT
CASSPGPTGELFF
>.|.|TRBV11-3|TRBJ1-1|14
TGTGCCAGCAGCTTAGGATTAGGGAACACTGAAGCTTTCTTT
CASSLGLGNTEAFF
>TRBD1|.|TRBV5-8|TRBJ1-1|14
TGTGCCAGCAGCTTTGAGGGGGCATTTACTGAAGCTTTCTTT
CASSFEGAFTEAFF
>.|once|TRBV9|TRBJ2-1|18
TGTGCCAGCAGCGACGGGACTCATGTCAGTCGAACCTACAATGAGCAGTTCTTC
CASSDGTHVSRTYNEQFF
>.|.|TRBV4-3|TRBJ1-5|14
TGCGCCAGCAGCGAAAGCCGGGGACACCAGCCCCAGCATTTT
CASSESRGHQPQHF
>.|.|TRBV6-6|TRBJ1-2|15
TGTGCCAGCAGTCCCCGACAGGACTCTAACTATGGCTACACCTTC
CASSPRQDSNYGYTF
>.|.|TRBV28|TRBJ1-5|15
TGTGCCAGCACCGGGGACGCCGGGGGCGATCAGCCCCAGCATTTT
CASTGDAGGDQPQHF
>.|few|TRBV12-5|TRBJ1-5|12
TGTGCTAGTGGTTTGGGGGCTCAGCCCCAGCATTTT
CASGLGAQPQHF
>.|.|TRBV28|TRBJ1-1|14
TGTGCCAGCAGTCCCATATCCGCGTGGGCAGCAGCTTTCTTT
CASSPISAWAAAFF
>.|.|TRBV6-5|TRBJ2-5|13
TGTGCCAGCAGAACAGGGGGGGGTGTGACCCAGTACTTC
CASRTGGGVTQYF
>.|.|TRBV6-6|TRBJ2-5|11
TGTGCCAGCGGCACCGGTGAGACCCAGTACTTC
CASGTGETQYF
>.|.|TRBV30|TRBJ1-5|13
TGTGCCTGGAGTTTACAGAGAAATCAGCCCCAGCATTTT
CAWSLQRNQPQHF
>.|.|TRBV5-1|TRBJ2-5|13
TGCGCCAGCAGCCAAGGGGTCTCAGAGACCCAGTACTTC
CASSQGVSETQYF
>.|.|TRBV28|TRBJ1-2|14
TGTGCCAGCAGTTTACGCCGTCGTGGAGATGGCTACACCTTC
CASSLRRRGDGYTF
>.|.|TRBV14|TRBJ2-3|18
TGTGCCAGCGCGGACTTGCGATTCGCTGAAGCTAGCACAGATACGCAGTATTTT
CASADLRFAEASTDTQYF
>TRBD1|.|TRBV10-3|TRBJ2-1|14
TGTGCCATCAGGTCCGGGACAGGGGGCAATGAGCAGTTCTTC
CAIRSGTGGNEQFF
>.|few|TRBV20-1|TRBJ1-1|11
TGCAGTGCTAGAGGAGCAGATGAAGCTTTCTTT
CSARGADEAFF
>.|.|TRBV4-3|TRBJ1-6|16
TGCGCCAGCAGCCGGGACCGGGGAACCGGGAATTCACCCCTCCACTTT
CASSRDRGTGNSPLHF
>.|.|TRBV19|TRBJ2-5|15
TGTGCCAGTAGTATCGGACCCGGGGGCGAAGAGACCCAGTACTTC
CASSIGPGGEETQYF
>.|.|TRBV21-1|TRBJ1-5|19
TGTGCCAGCAGCAAAGGGGCAGTCCAAGCTGGCTTTAGCAATCAGCCCCAGCATTTT
CASSKGAVQAGFSNQPQHF
>.|.|TRBV2|TRBJ1-2|13
TGTGCCAGCACTGGACCTGCTAACTATGGCTACACCTTC
CASTGPANYGYTF
>.|once|TRBV10-1|TRBJ1-1|16
TGCGCCAGCAGTGAGTCACCGGGAAAACTGAACACTGAAGCTTTCTTT
CASSESPGKLNTEAFF
>.|.|TRBV28|TRBJ1-2|14
TGTGCCAGCAGCACCACTTCAGGGGCGGAGGGCTACACCTTC
CASSTTSGAEGYTF
>.|.|TRBV30|TRBJ1-5|13
TGTGCCTGGAGTGTATATGGGGAGCAGCCCCAGCATTTT
CAWSVYGEQPQHF
>.|.|TRBV19|TRBJ2-7|16
TGTGCCAGTAGTATAAACGGCGGGGACAGAATCTACGAGCAGTACTTC
CASSINGGDRIYEQYF